Listed below are T cell receptor beta chains from one sample, sequenced in a study of blood T cells in healthy people across ages. TCRdb reanalysed the 5' RACE reads using MiXCR and keeps one entry per CDR3 protein. The sample lists about 1,400,000 distinct CDR3 sequences, around 39% occurring once. The specimen was blood. Every receptor here comes from a woman aged 18-29 years in good health. The conserved cysteine and the conserved F or W are not part of the CDR3 here. Clone size appears in some rows only: once, few, many, or a class for an expanded clone.

j_call | v_call | clone_size | cdr3_aa
TRBJ2-7 | TRBV5-1 | NA | ASSLEGRGTYEQY
TRBJ1-4 | TRBV3-1 | few | ASSLRVPNEKLF
TRBJ2-3 | TRBV29-1 | few | SGSGLAGGGTDTQY
TRBJ2-5 | TRBV10-3 | many | AFRGQGEETQY
NA | TRBV3-1 | NA | ASSQDDIRAGAVETQY
TRBJ2-1 | TRBV9 | NA | ASSLRGQYNEQF
TRBJ2-7 | TRBV18 | NA | ASSPATSTYERY
TRBJ1-2 | TRBV6-6 | NA | ASSSAETGAYGYT
TRBJ2-7 | TRBV6-1 | NA | ASRKTSTGTYNEQY
TRBJ2-7 | TRBV29-1 | NA | SVGEDRGHEQY
TRBJ2-3 | TRBV20-1 | once | SAPRAAKSDTQY
TRBJ2-7 | TRBV5-1 | NA | ASSSSREYYEQY
NA | TRBV7-8 | NA | ASSFGDFYNEQY
TRBJ2-3 | TRBV6-2/TRBV6-3 | few | ASSYSTLLAGGPTDTQY
TRBJ2-7 | TRBV11-2 | few | ASSLAGKLYEQY
TRBJ2-5 | TRBV30 | NA | AWSLWREETQY
TRBJ1-6 | TRBV2 | NA | ASSDQPNSPLH
TRBJ2-2 | TRBV5-1 | NA | ASSLEVGKNTGELF
TRBJ2-1 | TRBV12-3/TRBV12-4 | few | ASSPPSRLAGGYEQF
TRBJ2-7 | TRBV7-2 | NA | ASSLDRASSYNEQY
TRBJ2-7 | TRBV7-3 | NA | ASSLGSGQGTYEQY
TRBJ2-3 | TRBV10-1 | NA | ASRMTDPWGTDTQY
TRBJ2-3 | TRBV28 | few | ASSYPKFDTQY
TRBJ2-7 | TRBV20-1 | few | SARDLPGGPTYEQY
TRBJ2-1 | TRBV24-1 | NA | ATKAAGGPQNEQF
TRBJ2-7 | TRBV28 | NA | ASSLWPYEQY
TRBJ1-6 | TRBV3-1 | few | ASSPRGTSYNSPLH
TRBJ2-3 | TRBV12-5 | NA | ASGIGFGAVNTDTQY
TRBJ2-1 | TRBV5-1 | NA | ASSPGAASSYKEQF
TRBJ2-4 | TRBV10-3 | NA | AISANTGSADNEQY
TRBJ2-3 | TRBV4-1 | many | ASSQESSGTIKQY
TRBJ1-5 | TRBV28 | NA | ASSFPQPRTEQPQH
TRBJ2-1 | TRBV20-1 | few | SARVRSDLNYNEQF
TRBJ1-4 | TRBV6-5 | few | ASSYYPERPRVEKLF
NA | TRBV28 | NA | ASSSGRVAYNEQY
NA | TRBV6-1 | NA | ASSEAGRAYEQY
TRBJ2-3 | TRBV7-9 | NA | ASSYKTEDTQY
TRBJ1-1 | TRBV7-6 | NA | ASSFTAPGQGPEAF
TRBJ2-7 | TRBV28 | NA | ASSSRVLSEINSYEQY
TRBJ2-1 | TRBV11-2 | NA | ASSLGEAGEKYNEQF
TRBJ1-2 | TRBV5-1 | NA | ASSSRADRDGYT
TRBJ2-7 | TRBV7-9 | NA | ASSSAVEQY
TRBJ2-1 | TRBV20-1 | few | SARTAVYYEQF
TRBJ2-5 | TRBV11-2 | NA | ASSLEPYNEQY
TRBJ2-6 | TRBV29-1 | NA | SVVGAQDSLYGANVLT
TRBJ2-2 | TRBV9 | few | ASSVEELASGGFTGELF
NA | TRBV10-3 | NA | AISESGRGTYEQY
TRBJ2-1 | TRBV12-3/TRBV12-4 | NA | ASEKSSYNEQF
TRBJ2-1 | TRBV7-2 | few | ASSRGAIYNEQF
TRBJ1-2 | TRBV20-1 | NA | SARDRDRGQYGYT
TRBJ1-1 | TRBV6-4 | NA | ASRQQGGYTEAF
TRBJ2-1 | TRBV28 | NA | ASPPPGGVANEQF
NA | TRBV16 | NA | ASSQSGVSYEQY